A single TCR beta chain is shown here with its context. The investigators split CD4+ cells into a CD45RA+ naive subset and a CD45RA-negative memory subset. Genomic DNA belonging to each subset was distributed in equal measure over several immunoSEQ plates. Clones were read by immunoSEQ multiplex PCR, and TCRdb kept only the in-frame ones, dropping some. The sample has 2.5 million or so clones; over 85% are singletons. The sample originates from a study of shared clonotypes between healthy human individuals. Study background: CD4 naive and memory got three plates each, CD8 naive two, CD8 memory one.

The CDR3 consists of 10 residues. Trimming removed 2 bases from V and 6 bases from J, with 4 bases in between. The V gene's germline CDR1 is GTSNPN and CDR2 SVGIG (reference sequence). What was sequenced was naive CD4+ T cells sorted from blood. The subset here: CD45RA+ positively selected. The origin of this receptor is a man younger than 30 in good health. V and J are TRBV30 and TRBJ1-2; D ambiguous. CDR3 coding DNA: TGTGCCTGGAGTCATCATGGCTACACCTTC. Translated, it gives CAWSHHGYTF.